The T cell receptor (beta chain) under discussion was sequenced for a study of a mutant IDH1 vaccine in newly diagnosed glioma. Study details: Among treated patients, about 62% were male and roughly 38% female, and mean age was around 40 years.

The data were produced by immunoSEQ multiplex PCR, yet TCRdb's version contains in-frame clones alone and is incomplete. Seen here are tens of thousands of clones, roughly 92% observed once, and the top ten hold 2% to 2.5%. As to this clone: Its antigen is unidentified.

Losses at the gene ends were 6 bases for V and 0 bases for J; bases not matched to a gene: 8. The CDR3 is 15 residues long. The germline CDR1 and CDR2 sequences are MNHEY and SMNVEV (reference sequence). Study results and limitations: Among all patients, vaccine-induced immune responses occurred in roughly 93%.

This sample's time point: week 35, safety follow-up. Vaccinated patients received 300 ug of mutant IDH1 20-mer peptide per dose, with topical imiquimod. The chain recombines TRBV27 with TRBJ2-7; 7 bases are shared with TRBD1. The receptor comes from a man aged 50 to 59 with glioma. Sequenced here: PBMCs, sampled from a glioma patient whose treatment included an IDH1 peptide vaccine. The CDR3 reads CASRPNRGRSYEQYF. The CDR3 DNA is TGTGCCAGCAGGCCCAACAGGGGACGCTCCTACGAGCAGTACTTC.